This T cell receptor (beta chain) was captured in a study of blood T cell repertoires in COVID-19. Across the study: Sites in the United States, Italy and Spain provided acute and convalescent COVID-19 samples.

As originally analysed: Counts of nucleated cells, estimated from reference gene primer amplification, were obtained. The protocol was immunoSEQ multiplex PCR, while the TCRdb copy is restricted to in-frame clones and leaves out a portion. D and trimming come from the DNA, and the V and J calls and clone size come from that table. The table lists about 98,000 clones, around 80% of them singletons. The sample consisted of peripheral blood. The receptor comes from a man in his sixties or seventies with acute or convalescent COVID-19.

The DNA for the CDR3 is TGTGCCAGCAGCTCCGGACTAGCGGGAAGCCTCCAAGAGACCCAGTACTTC. This codes for CASSSGLAGSLQETQYF. The chain recombines TRBV7-2 with TRBJ2-5, with 12 nucleotides matching TRBD2. Germline trimming cut 4 bases from V and 1 base from J; bases unmatched to any gene: 7. The CDR3 is made up of 17 amino acids. CDR1 is SGHTA, CDR2 FQGNSA, per germline.